This T cell receptor (beta chain) appears in the sequencing data of a study of T cells in Graves' hyperthyroidism and ophthalmopathy. This clonotype has ten or more counts. The antigen is unknown. Study-level findings and limits: With a median lead of approximately 6 months before onset, the model predicted ophthalmopathy.

From RNA transcripts, TCR beta CDR3 regions were amplified. HTBI primers were the set used in a first-round RT-PCR of the TCR CDR3. TCRdb independently ran MiXCR on the multiplex PCR reads; one entry per CDR3 protein. Altogether approximately 590,000 distinct CDR3 sequences are present, approximately 14% being singletons, with the ten largest covering approximately 7%. This CDR3 is built from 13 residues. V was shortened by 1 base and J by 6 bases, with 12 bases between the two germline ends. Per the germline V gene, CDR1 is GTSNPN and CDR2 is SVGIG (reference sequence). Sample: blood. The clonotype was recovered from a woman aged 25 to 39 with Graves' hyperthyroidism. The rearrangement links TRBV30 to TRBJ1-1; D gene uncertain. CDR3 residues: CAWSEVSGSEAFF. The CDR3 region has the DNA TGTGCCTGGAGTGAAGTATCAGGCTCTGAAGCTTTCTTT.